This passage covers 25 T cell receptor beta chains from one sample sequenced in a study of neoadjuvant anti-PD-1 for oral cavity cancer. Profiling relied on immunoSEQ multiplex PCR, and the TCRdb table lists in-frame clones only, not all of them. The sample has 55,000 to 75,000 clones, roughly three quarters seen once. The sequenced sample was PBMCs, obtained before nivolumab (anti-PD-1) treatment. Receptors originate from a person aged 35-79 years with oral cavity squamous cell carcinoma.

The genes are TRBV30 and TRBJ2-5, with TRBD2 identical over 8 bases. V lost 4 bases, J lost 6 bases, and 13 bases stayed unmatched. The CDR3 contains 15 residues. The germline gives CDR1 GTSNPN, CDR2 SVGIG (reference sequence). The CDR3 nucleotides read TGTGCCTGGAAGATAACCGGGACTAGGTACAAGACCCAGTACTTC. Translating it yields CAWKITGTRYKTQYF.

The CDR3 DNA is TGTGCCAGCAGGGGGGAGGTCCTCGTCTACGAGCAGTACTTC. Amino acids: CASRGEVLVYEQYF. The chain is built from TRBV6-1 and TRBJ2-7; TRBD2 might be the D (6 bases). The CDR3 consists of 14 residues. V was trimmed by 6 bases and J by 3 bases, leaving 15 bases between them. Per germline, CDR1 MNHNS and CDR2 SASEGT.

This chain connects TRBV27 to TRBJ1-6; 9 bases line up with TRBD1. CDR3 length equals 17 residues. V gave up 2 bases and J gave up 2 bases; unmatched junction bases: 4. The germline V gene has CDR1 MNHEY and CDR2 SMNVEV (reference sequence). This chain's CDR3 is CASSLLGQGTYNSPLHF. In DNA, the CDR3 is TGTGCCAGCAGTTTACTTGGACAGGGGACCTATAATTCACCCCTCCACTTT.

This clone has a handful of counts. The rearrangement uses TRBV7-6 and TRBJ2-3, with a weak D call TRBD2 (5 bases). V lost 4 bases and J 2 bases, leaving 10 bases between the germline ends. This CDR3 has 14 residues. Germline CDR1 is SGHVS and CDR2 is FNYEAQ. CDR3: CASSSGISTDTQYF. The CDR3 nucleotides read TGTGCCAGCAGCTCCGGGATCTCCACAGATACGCAGTATTTT.

This chain uses TRBV6-6 with TRBJ1-5; 7 bases line up with TRBD1. Losses at the gene ends were 5 bases for V and 8 bases for J; bases not matched to a gene: 6. Looked up from germline, CDR1 is MNHNY and CDR2 is SVGAGI (reference sequence). CDR3 length: 13 amino acids. CDR3 nucleotides: TGTGCCAGCAGTCGGAGGGGGCAGGAGCCCCAGCATTTT. This translates into CASSRRGQEPQHF.

The rearrangement joins TRBV7-3 to TRBJ1-2; D not resolved. Germline CDR1 reads SGHTA; CDR2 reads FQGTGA. The CDR3 totals 15 residues. V was pared by 1 base and J by 4 bases, with 13 bases between. The CDR3 here is CASSLRASGGYGYTF. The CDR3, as DNA: TGTGCCAGCAGCTTAAGGGCCAGCGGAGGCTATGGCTACACCTTC.

About this clone: Other nucleotide sequences in the sample specify the same CDR3. This sequence joins TRBV7-2 and TRBJ2-7; D not resolved. The CDR3 length is 12 residues. CDR1 SGHTA and CDR2 FQGNSA come from the germline V gene. Trimming removed 4 bases from V and 0 bases from J, with 4 bases in between. This CDR3 reads CASSSSSYEQYF. CDR3 nucleotides: TGTGCCAGCAGCTCAAGCTCCTACGAGCAGTACTTC. The entire variable domain, with the rest obtained from reference TRBV7-2 and TRBJ2-7, is as follows: GAGVSQSPSNKVTEKGKDVELRCDPISGHTALYWYRQSLGQGLEFLIYFQGNSAPDKSGLPSDRFSAERTGGSVSTLTIQRTQQEDSAVYLCASSSSSYEQYFGPGTRLTVT.

The gene calls are TRBV29-1 and TRBJ2-7; 8 bases fit TRBD2. Germline CDR1 reads SQVTM; CDR2 reads ANQGSEA. V lost 2 bases, J lost 3 bases, and 3 bases stayed unmatched. This CDR3 region has 13 residues. The DNA of the CDR3 is TGCAGCGTTGAATCCGGGGGGGGCTACGAGCAGTACTTC. Protein product: CSVESGGGYEQYF.

CDR3 DNA: TGTGCCAGCAGCCTCGCCAGGGCCCCGAGCTCCTACAATGAGCAGTTCTTC. Translation: CASSLARAPSSYNEQFF. The chain combines TRBV7-6 with TRBJ2-1, with D perhaps matching TRBD1 (5 bases). V was clipped by 5 bases and J by 0 bases, with 17 bases between them. The CDR3 loop spans 17 amino acids. Germline CDR1 reads SGHVS; CDR2 reads FNYEAQ. Full variable domain (outside the CDR3, taken from reference TRBV7-6 and TRBJ2-1): GAGVSQSPRYKVTKRGQDVALRCDPISGHVSLYWYRQALGQGPEFLTYFNYEAQQDKSGLPNDRFSAERPEGSISTLTIQRTEQRDSAMYRCASSLARAPSSYNEQFFGPGTRLTVL.

The chain is built from TRBV28 and TRBJ1-6; no definite D call. The CDR3 runs to 14 residues. Germline loops: CDR1 MDHEN, CDR2 SYDVKM. Trimming took 3 bases from V and 4 from J, leaving 7 bases between them. As DNA, the CDR3 is TGTGCCAGCAGTTTTAAACTATATAATTCACCCCTCCACTTT. It specifies CASSFKLYNSPLHF.

J is TRBJ2-1 and V is TRBV28; D is unresolved. The length of the CDR3 is 15 residues. Germline CDR1 and CDR2: MDHEN and SYDVKM. The germline V and J ends were trimmed by 5 bases and 3 bases, with 14 bases remaining between them. In DNA form, the CDR3 reads TGTGCCAGCAGTCCGCCTGCAGCTGACTACAATGAGCAGTTCTTC. Translation: CASSPPAADYNEQFF. Drawing the rest from reference TRBV28 and TRBJ2-1, the complete variable domain is DVKVTQSSRYLVKRTGEKVFLECVQDMDHENMFWYRQDPGLGLRLIYFSYDVKMKEKGDIPEGYSVSREKKERFSLILESASTNQTSMYLCASSPPAADYNEQFFGPGTRLTVL.

The rearrangement links TRBV2 to TRBJ1-5, with 10 bases fitting TRBD1. The CDR3 covers 15 residues. CDR1 and CDR2 (germline): SNHLY, FYNNEI. With 8 bases clipped from V and 6 bases from J, the junction kept 10 bases outside the gene matches. The CDR3 DNA sequence: TGTGCCAGCGACGGACAGGGGGATATGGGTCAGCCCCAGCATTTT. Translating gives CASDGQGDMGQPQHF.

The chain recombines TRBV27 with TRBJ2-3; no firm D call. The CDR3 runs 15 residues. Germline V gene data show CDR1 as MNHEY and CDR2 as SMNVEV (reference sequence). V dropped 3 bases and J dropped 0 bases, with 10 bases sitting between them. The CDR3 loop is CASSFQDPSTDTQYF. The CDR3 DNA reads TGTGCCAGCAGTTTTCAGGACCCCAGCACAGATACGCAGTATTTT.

The chain joins TRBV5-1 to TRBJ2-7; 9 bases are a match to TRBD2. This CDR3 is 18 amino acids long. V was pared by 1 base and J by 3 bases, with 14 bases of the junction left unmatched. CDR1 is SGHRS, CDR2 YFSETQ, per germline. The CDR3 is CASSLPGLAFGWNYEQYF. CDR3 nucleotide sequence: TGCGCCAGCAGCTTGCCTGGACTAGCGTTCGGGTGGAACTACGAGCAGTACTTC.

This clone was seen only a few times. V is TRBV7-2 and J is TRBJ1-2, with 7 bases identical to TRBD1. CDR1 and CDR2 from the germline V gene are SGHTA and FQGNSA. This CDR3 is 13 amino acids long. The junction had 6 bases not matched to a gene; V was cut back by 6 bases and J by 5 bases. The CDR3 nucleotides read TGTGCCAGCAGAGGGGGCTCGGGGTATGGCTACACCTTC. This sequence encodes CASRGGSGYGYTF.

This sequence joins TRBV7-8 and TRBJ2-6, with TRBD1 matching over 12 bases. V was pared by 5 bases and J by 4 bases, with 6 bases of the junction left unmatched. The CDR3 totals 17 residues. CDR1 and CDR2 (germline): SGHVS, FQNEAQ. CDR3 nucleotides: TGTGCCAGCAGCCCCGAGGGACAGGGGGCCGGGGCCAACGTCCTGACTTTC. Translation: CASSPEGQGAGANVLTF.

This clone was seen only once. The rearrangement links TRBV5-8 to TRBJ1-1; D ambiguous. The CDR3 spans 15 residues. Germline V gene sequence: CDR1 SGHTS, CDR2 YDEGEE. The germline V and J ends were trimmed by 1 base and 0 bases, with 10 bases remaining between them. CDR3 bases: TGTGCCAGCAGCTTGAAGAGGGCCCTGAACACTGAAGCTTTCTTT. Protein sequence: CASSLKRALNTEAFF.

The V gene is TRBV28, the J gene TRBJ1-3, with D tentatively TRBD1 (5 bases). Germline V gives CDR1 MDHEN, CDR2 SYDVKM. The CDR3 loop spans 16 amino acids. Trimming took 5 bases from V and 1 from J, leaving 15 bases between them. The DNA of the CDR3 is TGTGCCAGCAGTCCTCTCCTCGGGACGTCTGGAAACACCATATATTTT. Its protein is CASSPLLGTSGNTIYF.

V gene TRBV9 combines with J gene TRBJ1-2; 7 nucleotides line up with TRBD1. V trimming: 4 bases; J trimming: 4 bases; junction bases outside the gene matches: 10. Germline lookup yields CDR1 SGDLS and CDR2 YYNGEE. The CDR3 has 15 amino acids. In nucleotides, the CDR3 is TGTGCCAGCAGCTCATTGAACCGGGACAGCTATGGCTACACCTTC. It encodes CASSSLNRDSYGYTF.

The chain carries TRBV4-1 and TRBJ2-1; perhaps TRBD1 as D (6 bases). The ends were cut back, 3 bases at V and 12 bases at J, with 27 bases in the middle. Germline CDR1 is MGHRA and CDR2 is YSYEKL. This CDR3 region has 17 residues. The CDR3 is CASSHPTQEWTAKGQFF. CDR3 sequence (DNA): TGCGCCAGCAGCCATCCCACCCAAGAATGGACAGCTAAGGGGCAGTTCTTC.

This clone is a singleton in its sample. The chain has TRBV6-1 and TRBJ1-1; D is unclear. There are 15 residues in the CDR3. Germline V lookup: CDR1 MNHNS, CDR2 SASEGT. Trimming cost V 2 bases and J 1 base, with 11 bases left between them. The chain's CDR3 is CASSEWNSGNTEAFF. The DNA for the CDR3 is TGTGCCAGCAGTGAATGGAATTCCGGGAACACTGAAGCTTTCTTT.

This clone was counted a single time. The chain is built from TRBV9 and TRBJ1-3, with D hard to call. The ends were cut back, 3 bases at V and 2 bases at J, with 9 bases in the middle. This CDR3 spans 14 amino acids. Per germline, CDR1 SGDLS and CDR2 YYNGEE. The DNA of the CDR3 is TGTGCCAGCAGCGGTCGCGGCCCTGGAAACACCATATATTTT. Translation gives CASSGRGPGNTIYF.

The J gene is TRBJ1-4, the V gene TRBV11-2; 8 positions agree with TRBD1. V shed 4 bases and J 7 bases; nucleotides not matched to a gene: 8. The CDR3 runs 15 residues. Germline assignment: CDR1 SGHAT and CDR2 FQNNGV. The CDR3 here is CASSSRTGSGEKLFF. Here the CDR3 DNA reads TGTGCCAGCAGCTCGCGGACAGGGTCGGGTGAAAAACTGTTTTTT.

The chain is built from TRBV6-1 and TRBJ1-1, with D hard to call. V lost 1 base and J lost 5, with 11 bases in between. CDR1 and CDR2 (germline): MNHNS, SASEGT. There are 14 residues in the CDR3. CDR3 nucleotide sequence: TGTGCCAGCAGTGAAGGGGTGCCGGGGACTGAAGCTTTCTTT. Protein sequence: CASSEGVPGTEAFF.

Only a few counts were recorded for this clone. The chain joins TRBV28 to TRBJ1-1; D unclear. The CDR3 length is 14 residues. V was clipped by 6 bases and J by 2 bases, with 13 bases between them. Looked up from germline, CDR1 is MDHEN and CDR2 is SYDVKM. CDR3 sequence reads: CASSLRTGNTEAFF. CDR3 in DNA: TGTGCCAGCAGCCTTCGTACCGGCAACACTGAAGCTTTCTTT.